A single sample gave rise to the 21 T cell receptor beta chains below, sequenced in a study of shared clonotypes between healthy human individuals. Data came from immunoSEQ multiplex PCR; TCRdb stores just in-frame clones and leaves some out. The sample yields approximately 2,000,000 clones, roughly 90% seen once. Sequencing was performed on naive CD4+ T cells from PBMCs. The subset denotes: CD45RA+ positively selected. The receptors were gathered from a man between 18 and 35 years old in good health. Some clones in this sample may be carry-over from other donors' samples.

The chain links TRBV4-1 to TRBJ2-7; D ambiguous. The germline V gene encodes CDR1 MGHRA and CDR2 YSYEKL. With 1 base removed from V and 0 bases from J, the gap between germline ends came to 4 bases. The CDR3 spans 13 residues. CDR3 nucleotide sequence: TGCGCCAGCAGCCAAGGGAACTCCTACGAGCAGTACTTC. It encodes CASSQGNSYEQYF.

The chain is built from TRBV14 and TRBJ2-3; a weak D match, TRBD2 (6 bases). V lost 1 base and J lost 10, with 18 bases in between. Germline V gene sequence: CDR1 SGHDN, CDR2 FVKESK. There are 15 residues in the CDR3. Written as DNA, the CDR3 is TGTGCCAGCAGCCAAGGCGGGACTTTAATCCGGGCGCAGTATTTT. Translating gives CASSQGGTLIRAQYF. Using reference TRBV14 and TRBJ2-3 for the parts outside the CDR3, the full variable domain is EAGVTQFPSHSVIEKGQTVTLRCDPISGHDNLYWYRRVMGKEIKFLLHFVKESKQDESGMPNNRFLAERTGGTYSTLKVQPAELEDSGVYFCASSQGGTLIRAQYFGPGTRLTVL.

This clone has only one observation. V gene TRBV7-2 combines with J gene TRBJ1-1, with TRBD1 matching over 9 bases. The CDR3 covers 13 residues. Germline trimming cut 0 bases from V and 8 bases from J; bases unmatched to any gene: 1. Germline-derived CDR1 and CDR2 are SGHTA and FQGNSA. CDR3 amino acids: CASSLAGQGEAFF. In nucleotides, the CDR3 is TGTGCCAGCAGCTTAGCGGGACAGGGCGAAGCTTTCTTT. Looking up the rest from reference TRBV7-2 and TRBJ1-1 gives the full variable domain: GAGVSQSPSNKVTEKGKDVELRCDPISGHTALYWYRQSLGQGLEFLIYFQGNSAPDKSGLPSDRFSAERTGGSVSTLTIQRTQQEDSAVYLCASSLAGQGEAFFGQGTRLTVV.

The chain has TRBV7-3 and TRBJ2-3, with D perhaps TRBD2 (5 bases). Germline CDR1 SGHTA, CDR2 FQGTGA. Between the trimmed V and J ends, which lost 5 bases and 2 bases, there was a span of 17 bases. The CDR3 sequence is 16 residues long. The CDR3 bases are TGTGCCAGCAGCCCGAACGGGGAACTGAACACAGATACGCAGTATTTT. Amino acids: CASSPNGELNTDTQYF.

The gene calls are TRBV9 and TRBJ2-7, with 7 nucleotides matching TRBD1. Trimming took 3 bases from V and 3 from J; bases not matched to a gene: 6. This CDR3 comprises 14 residues. From germline, CDR1 is SGDLS and CDR2 YYNGEE. The CDR3 bases are TGTGCCAGCAGCGCCGGGACAGCCGGCTACGAGCAGTACTTC. Its protein is CASSAGTAGYEQYF.

The chain recombines TRBV28 with TRBJ2-7; 7 bases match TRBD1. Trimming took 6 bases from V and 1 from J; bases not matched to a gene: 6. Germline V gives CDR1 MDHEN, CDR2 SYDVKM. The length of the CDR3 is 14 residues. For the CDR3, the DNA is TGTGCCAGCAGCCCCCGCAGGGGGTCCTACGAGCAGTACTTC. Protein product: CASSPRRGSYEQYF.

Of note for this clone: Other nucleotide sequences from this sample produce the same CDR3. In nucleotides, the CDR3 is TGCGCCAGCAGCTTGGCGGGCAACCAAGAGACCCAGTACTTC. Translation: CASSLAGNQETQYF. V usage is TRBV5-1 and J usage is TRBJ2-5; D gene uncertain. The V end lost 0 bases, the J end lost 0 bases, and 6 bases lay between the germline ends. The CDR3 length is 14 residues. Germline loops: CDR1 SGHRS, CDR2 YFSETQ. Variable domain in full (rest from reference TRBV5-1 and TRBJ2-5): KAGVTQTPRYLIKTRGQQVTLSCSPISGHRSVSWYQQTPGQGLQFLFEYFSETQRNKGNFPGRFSGRQFSNSRSEMNVSTLELGDSALYLCASSLAGNQETQYFGPGTRLLVL.

V usage is TRBV30 and J usage is TRBJ2-5, with unresolved D. Germline V gene data show CDR1 as GTSNPN and CDR2 as SVGIG (reference sequence). The CDR3 has 14 amino acids. The V end lost 2 bases, the J end lost 4 bases, and 14 bases lay between the germline ends. CDR3: CAWSTPQISETQYF. DNA for the CDR3: TGTGCCTGGAGTACTCCCCAGATCTCAGAGACCCAGTACTTC.

This chain joins TRBV7-9 and TRBJ1-4; 7 bases line up with TRBD1. The germline V gene encodes CDR1 SEHNR and CDR2 FQNEAQ (reference sequence). The CDR3 totals 12 residues. Trimming removed 5 bases from V and 16 bases from J; junction bases left unmatched: 10. Here the CDR3 DNA reads TGTGCCAGCAGCCCCCAGGAGACAGGGAGGTTTTTT. This sequence encodes CASSPQETGRFF.

The chain has TRBV6-4 and TRBJ2-1; 7 nucleotides agree with TRBD2. The V gene end was trimmed by 6 bases and the J gene end by 8 bases; junction bases not matched to a gene: 10. The CDR3 runs 14 residues. The V gene's germline CDR1 is MRHNA and CDR2 SNTAGT. DNA for the CDR3: TGTGCCAGCAGGCGTGGCGGGAGTATGGATGAGCAGTTCTTC. Its translation: CASRRGGSMDEQFF.

The genes are TRBV11-2 and TRBJ2-7, with D maybe TRBD2 (6 bases). The CDR3 length is 11 residues. From germline, CDR1 is SGHAT and CDR2 FQNNGV. Trimming removed 8 bases at V and 3 bases at J, with 8 bases between. CDR3 sequence (DNA): TGTGCCAGCGGACTACACTACGAGCAGTACTTC. Amino acids: CASGLHYEQYF.

This rearrangement joins TRBV6-5 to TRBJ2-7; TRBD2 matches at 11 bases. V gave up 2 bases and J gave up 5 bases; unmatched junction bases: 5. The germline V gene encodes CDR1 MNHEY and CDR2 SVGAGI. The CDR3 spans 15 residues. CDR3 in DNA: TGTGCCAGCAGTTACGTAGCGGGAGGGGGACACGAGCAGTACTTC. As protein: CASSYVAGGGHEQYF.

CDR3 loop: CTSSFLAGGTDTQYF. As DNA, the CDR3 is TGCACCAGCAGCTTCTTAGCGGGCGGCACAGATACGCAGTATTTT. V gene TRBV1 combines with J gene TRBJ2-3; the table's D call of TRBD2 was not tested on the DNA. TRBV1 is deemed a pseudogene. The CDR3 consists of 15 residues.

This chain joins TRBV27 and TRBJ2-3; D is perhaps TRBD1 (6 bases). With 1 base removed from V and 5 bases from J, the gap between germline ends came to 16 bases. From germline, CDR1 is MNHEY and CDR2 SMNVEV (reference sequence). The CDR3 runs 16 residues. The CDR3 spells CASSLLGQGFEDTQYF. For the CDR3, the DNA is TGTGCCAGCAGTTTATTAGGCCAGGGGTTTGAAGATACGCAGTATTTT.

The J gene is TRBJ2-2, the V gene TRBV10-3, with TRBD2 matching over 7 bases. With V trimmed by 6 bases and J by 4 bases, 5 bases remained unmatched. This CDR3 spans 14 amino acids. The V gene's germline CDR1 is ENHRY and CDR2 SYGVKD. This CDR3 is CAIRQREGTGELFF. The CDR3 coding sequence is TGTGCCATCAGACAGCGGGAAGGCACCGGGGAGCTGTTTTTT.

The genes are TRBV27 and TRBJ1-5; a possible D gene is TRBD1 (5 bases). V dropped 4 bases and J dropped 4 bases, with 11 bases sitting between them. This CDR3 has 14 amino acids. Germline V gene sequence: CDR1 MNHEY, CDR2 SMNVEV (reference sequence). The CDR3 bases are TGTGCCAGCAGTTCCCGGTGGGGGAATCAGCCCCAGCATTTT. Translation: CASSSRWGNQPQHF.

This rearrangement joins TRBV11-2 to TRBJ2-1, with 7 bases fitting TRBD2. CDR3 size: 13 residues. Per the germline V gene, CDR1 is SGHAT and CDR2 is FQNNGV. After removal of 8 bases from V and 7 bases from J, the junction contained 8 bases not matched to a gene. The CDR3 loop reads CASSSGTMNEQFF. The CDR3 DNA sequence: TGTGCCAGCTCCTCCGGGACTATGAATGAGCAGTTCTTC.

The V call is TRBV30, the J call TRBJ1-4, with TRBD1 matching 9 bases. The trim removed 2 bases at V and 3 bases at J, leaving 10 bases unmatched. CDR1 is GTSNPN, CDR2 SVGIG, per germline (reference sequence). There are 17 residues in the CDR3. CDR3 sequence (DNA): TGTGCCTGGAGTTCCCCCGGGACAGGGAATTCTAATGAAAAACTGTTTTTT. Amino acid sequence: CAWSSPGTGNSNEKLFF.

The rearrangement links TRBV6-5 to TRBJ1-2; D remains unclear. The CDR3 runs to 13 residues. Trimming pared 2 bases from V and 1 base from J, leaving 5 bases between. Germline CDR1 and CDR2: MNHEY and SVGAGI. The CDR3: CASSYQDNYGYTF. The CDR3 DNA reads TGTGCCAGCAGTTACCAGGATAACTATGGCTACACCTTC.

The genes are TRBV6-5 and TRBJ2-1, with 10 bases matching TRBD2. J gave up 6 bases and V 5 bases, and 7 bases lay outside the gene matches. The length of the CDR3 is 15 residues. CDR1 and CDR2 (germline): MNHEY, SVGAGI. CDR3 region: CASSPPLAGVNEQFF. The CDR3 DNA is TGTGCCAGCAGTCCCCCGCTAGCGGGAGTCAATGAGCAGTTCTTC.

About this clone itself: The sample contains more than one DNA sequence encoding this CDR3. V is TRBV6-6 and J is TRBJ2-6; tentative D call: TRBD1 (6 bases). Between the trimmed V and J ends, which lost 2 bases and 1 base, there was a span of 9 bases. CDR1 is MNHNY, CDR2 SVGAGI, per germline (reference sequence). The CDR3 is 16 amino acids. CDR3 coding DNA: TGTGCCAGCAGTTACCTCACAGGGTCTGGGGCCAACGTCCTGACTTTC. It is translated as CASSYLTGSGANVLTF.